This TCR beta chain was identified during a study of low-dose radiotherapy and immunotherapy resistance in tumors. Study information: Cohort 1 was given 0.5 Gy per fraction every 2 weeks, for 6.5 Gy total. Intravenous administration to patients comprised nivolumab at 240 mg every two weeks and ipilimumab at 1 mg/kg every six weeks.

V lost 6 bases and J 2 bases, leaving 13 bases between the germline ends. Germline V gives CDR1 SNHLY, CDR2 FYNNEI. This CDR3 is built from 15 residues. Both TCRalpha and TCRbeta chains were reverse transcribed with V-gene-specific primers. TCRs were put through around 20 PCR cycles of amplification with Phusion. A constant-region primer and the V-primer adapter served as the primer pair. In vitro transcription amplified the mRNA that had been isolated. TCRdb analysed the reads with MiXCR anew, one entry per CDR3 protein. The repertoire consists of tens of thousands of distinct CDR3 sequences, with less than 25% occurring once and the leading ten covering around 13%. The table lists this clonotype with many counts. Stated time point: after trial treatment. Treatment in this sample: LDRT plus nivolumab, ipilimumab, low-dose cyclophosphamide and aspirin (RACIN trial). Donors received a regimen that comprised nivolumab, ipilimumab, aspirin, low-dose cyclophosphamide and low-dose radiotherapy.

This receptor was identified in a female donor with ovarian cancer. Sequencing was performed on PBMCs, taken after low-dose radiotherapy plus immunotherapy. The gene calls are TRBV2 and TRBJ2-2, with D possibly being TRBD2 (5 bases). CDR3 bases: TGTGCCAGCAGGGCTGAGAGCGGAAACACCGGGGAGCTGTTTTTT. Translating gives CASRAESGNTGELFF.